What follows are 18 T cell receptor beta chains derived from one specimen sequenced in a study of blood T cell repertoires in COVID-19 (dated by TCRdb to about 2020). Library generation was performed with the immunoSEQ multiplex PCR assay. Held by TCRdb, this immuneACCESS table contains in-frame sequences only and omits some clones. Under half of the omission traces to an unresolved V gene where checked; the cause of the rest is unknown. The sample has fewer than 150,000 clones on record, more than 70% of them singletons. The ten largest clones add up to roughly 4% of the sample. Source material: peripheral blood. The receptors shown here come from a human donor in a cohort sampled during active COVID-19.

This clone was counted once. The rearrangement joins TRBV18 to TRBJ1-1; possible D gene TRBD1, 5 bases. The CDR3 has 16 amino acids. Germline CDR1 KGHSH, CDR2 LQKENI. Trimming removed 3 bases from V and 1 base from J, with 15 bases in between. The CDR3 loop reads CASSPPTGNWNTEAFF. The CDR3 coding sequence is TGTGCCAGCTCACCGCCAACAGGAAACTGGAACACTGAAGCTTTCTTT.

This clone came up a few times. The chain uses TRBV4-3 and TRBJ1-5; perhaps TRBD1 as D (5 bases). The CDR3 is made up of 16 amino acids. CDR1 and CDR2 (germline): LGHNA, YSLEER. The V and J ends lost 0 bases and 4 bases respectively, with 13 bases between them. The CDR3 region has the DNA TGCGCCAGCAGCCAAGATTGGCCAGGGATTAATCAGCCCCAGCATTTT. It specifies CASSQDWPGINQPQHF.

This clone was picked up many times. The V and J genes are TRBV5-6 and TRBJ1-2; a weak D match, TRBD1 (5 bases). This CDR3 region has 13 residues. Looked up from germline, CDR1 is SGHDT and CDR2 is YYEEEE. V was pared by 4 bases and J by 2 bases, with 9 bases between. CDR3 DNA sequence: TGTGCCAGCAGCGACGGGGGGAACTATGGCTACACCTTC. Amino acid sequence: CASSDGGNYGYTF.

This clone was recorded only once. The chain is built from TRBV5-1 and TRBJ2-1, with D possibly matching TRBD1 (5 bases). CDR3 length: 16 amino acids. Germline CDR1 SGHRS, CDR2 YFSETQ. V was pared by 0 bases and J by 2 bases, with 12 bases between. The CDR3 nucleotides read TGCGCCAGCAGCTTGGAGGGGCCGGGTCCCTACAATGAGCAGTTCTTC. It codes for CASSLEGPGPYNEQFF.

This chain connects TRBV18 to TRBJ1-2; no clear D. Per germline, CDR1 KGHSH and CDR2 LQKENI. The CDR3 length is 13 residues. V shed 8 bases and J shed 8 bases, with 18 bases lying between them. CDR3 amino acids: CASRVKDGGGYTF. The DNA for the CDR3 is TGTGCCAGCCGAGTTAAGGACGGCGGGGGCTACACCTTC.

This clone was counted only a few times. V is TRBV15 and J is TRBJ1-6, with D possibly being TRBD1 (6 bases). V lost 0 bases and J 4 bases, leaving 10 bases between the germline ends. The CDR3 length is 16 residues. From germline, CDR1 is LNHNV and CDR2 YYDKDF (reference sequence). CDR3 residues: CATSREPGHYNSPLHF. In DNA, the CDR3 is TGTGCCACCAGCAGAGAACCGGGACATTATAATTCACCCCTCCACTTT.

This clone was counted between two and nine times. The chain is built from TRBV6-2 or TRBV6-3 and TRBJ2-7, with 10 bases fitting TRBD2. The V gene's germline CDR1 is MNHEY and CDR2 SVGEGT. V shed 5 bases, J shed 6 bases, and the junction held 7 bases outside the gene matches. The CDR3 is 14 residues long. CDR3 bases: TGTGCCAGCAGTAACCCTAGCGGGAGTGGCGAGCAGTACGTC. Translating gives CASSNPSGSGEQYV.

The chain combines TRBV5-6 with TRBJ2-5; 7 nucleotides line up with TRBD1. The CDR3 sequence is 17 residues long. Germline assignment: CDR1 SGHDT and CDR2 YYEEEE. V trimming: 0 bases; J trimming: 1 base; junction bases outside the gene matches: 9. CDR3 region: CASSLEWKGAAQETQYF. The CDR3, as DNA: TGTGCCAGCAGCTTGGAATGGAAGGGGGCGGCCCAAGAGACCCAGTACTTC.

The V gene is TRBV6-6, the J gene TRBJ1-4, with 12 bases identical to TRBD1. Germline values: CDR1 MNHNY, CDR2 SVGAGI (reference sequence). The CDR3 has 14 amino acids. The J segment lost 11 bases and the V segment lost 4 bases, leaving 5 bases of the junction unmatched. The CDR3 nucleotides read TGTGCCAGCAGTTCAGGGACAGGGGGCGGCAAACTGTTTTTT. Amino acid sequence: CASSSGTGGGKLFF.

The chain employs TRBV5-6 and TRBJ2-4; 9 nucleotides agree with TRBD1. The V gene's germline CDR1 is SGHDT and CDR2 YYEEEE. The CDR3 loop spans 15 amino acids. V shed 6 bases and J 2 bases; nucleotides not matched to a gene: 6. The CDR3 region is CASTLGQGSKNIQYF. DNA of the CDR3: TGTGCCAGCACCTTAGGACAGGGGTCCAAAAACATTCAGTACTTC.

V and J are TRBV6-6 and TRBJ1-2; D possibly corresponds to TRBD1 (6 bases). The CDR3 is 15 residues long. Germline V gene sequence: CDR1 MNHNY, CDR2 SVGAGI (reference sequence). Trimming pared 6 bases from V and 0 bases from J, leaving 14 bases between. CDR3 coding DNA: TGTGCCAGCAGCTACGAACAGGGATCTAACTATGGCTACACCTTC. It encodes CASSYEQGSNYGYTF.

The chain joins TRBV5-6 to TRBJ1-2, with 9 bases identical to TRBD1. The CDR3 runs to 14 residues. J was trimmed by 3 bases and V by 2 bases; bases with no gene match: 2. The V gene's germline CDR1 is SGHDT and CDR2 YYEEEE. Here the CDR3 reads CASSFRDRDYGYTF. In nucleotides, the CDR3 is TGTGCCAGCAGCTTTCGGGACAGGGACTATGGCTACACCTTC.

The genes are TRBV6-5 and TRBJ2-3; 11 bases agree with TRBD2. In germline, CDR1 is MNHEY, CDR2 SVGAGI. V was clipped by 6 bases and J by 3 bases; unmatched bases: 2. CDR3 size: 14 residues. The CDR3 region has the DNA TGTGCCAGCAGAGCTAGCGGGAGGACAGATACGCAGTATTTT. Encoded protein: CASRASGRTDTQYF.

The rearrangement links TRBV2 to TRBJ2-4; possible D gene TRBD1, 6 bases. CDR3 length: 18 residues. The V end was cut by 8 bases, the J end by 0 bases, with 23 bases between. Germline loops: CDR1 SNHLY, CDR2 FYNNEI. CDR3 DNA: TGTGCCAGCGGACGTTACCTTCCGGGACAATTAGCCAAAAACATTCAGTACTTC. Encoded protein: CASGRYLPGQLAKNIQYF.

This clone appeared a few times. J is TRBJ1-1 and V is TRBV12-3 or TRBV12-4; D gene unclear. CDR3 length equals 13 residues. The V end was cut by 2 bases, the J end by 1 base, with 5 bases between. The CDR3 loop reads CASSLRENTEAFF. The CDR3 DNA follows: TGTGCCAGCAGTTTACGGGAGAACACTGAAGCTTTCTTT.

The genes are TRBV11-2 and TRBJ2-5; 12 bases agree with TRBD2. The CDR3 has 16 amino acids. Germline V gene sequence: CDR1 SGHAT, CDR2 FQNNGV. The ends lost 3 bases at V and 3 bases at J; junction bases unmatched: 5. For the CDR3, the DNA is TGTGCCAGCAGCTTTGTTTCTAGCGGGGGGGAAGAGACCCAGTACTTC. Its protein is CASSFVSSGGEETQYF.

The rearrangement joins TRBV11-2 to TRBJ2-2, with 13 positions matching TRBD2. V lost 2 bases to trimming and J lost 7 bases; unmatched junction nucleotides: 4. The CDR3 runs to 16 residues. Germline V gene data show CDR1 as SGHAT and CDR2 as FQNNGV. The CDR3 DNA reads TGTGCCAGCAGCTTAATAAGACTAGCGGGGGGCGGGGAGCTGTTTTTT. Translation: CASSLIRLAGGGELFF.

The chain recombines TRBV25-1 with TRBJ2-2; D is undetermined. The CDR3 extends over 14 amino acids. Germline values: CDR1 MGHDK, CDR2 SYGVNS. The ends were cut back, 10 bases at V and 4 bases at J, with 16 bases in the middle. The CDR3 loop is CATSGPLATGELFF. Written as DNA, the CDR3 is TGTGCCACCTCAGGCCCCCTTGCCACCGGGGAGCTGTTTTTT. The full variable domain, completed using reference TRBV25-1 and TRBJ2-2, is EADIYQTPRYLVIGTGKKITLECSQTMGHDKMYWYQQDPGMELHLIHYSYGVNSTEKGDLSSESTVSRIRTEHFPLTLESARPSHTSQYLCATSGPLATGELFFGEGSRLTVL.